This TCR beta chain was captured by sequencing in a study of blood T cell repertoires in COVID-19 (dated by TCRdb to about 2020). Looking at the study overall: Samples from collaborators originated in the United States, Italy and Spain and spanned both the acute and convalescent phases of COVID-19. The material from the prospective study consisted of cDNA or gDNA derived from T cells, B-cell-depleted T cells, or PBMCs. The dataset comprised deeply sampled blood TCRbeta repertoires from subjects exposed to, actively infected with, or recovered from COVID-19. A freely available public database, intended as a resource for researchers studying the immune response to SARS-CoV-2, is where the repertoires were released. The samples were drawn from two sources: the first 160 participants of the ongoing ImmuneRACE study, and about 1,300 subjects contributed by 6 global collaborators. A de-identified subject ID, COVID-19 status, age in years and sex were almost always included in the sample metadata. HLA class I and class II types, where available, came from metadata supplied by the sample provider rather than from assay-based typing. Findings and caveats that apply to the study as a whole: The quantity of clinical and demographic metadata differed by source and by participant and was supplied without curation.

Here V drops 3 bases and J drops 5 bases, and the junction holds 3 bases not matched to any gene. The CDR1 and CDR2 encoded by the germline V gene (reference sequence) are MNHEY and SMNVEV. From the cysteine up to the phenylalanine, the CDR3 has a length of 13 residues. Here the CDR3 DNA is all that survives: 39 bases in frame from base 1. Points on this clone: Its antigen is still unknown. Base qualities are missing; no much larger clone stands one base away. This sample also contains other DNA sequences that code for the same CDR3.

Whole blood was collected in K2EDTA tubes by collaborating institutions according to the institutions' own protocols. For TCRbeta analysis, collaborators shipped samples in one of three forms: frozen whole blood, isolated PBMCs, or DNA extracted from either of those sample types. TCRbeta CDR3 regions were amplified from genomic DNA by means of the immunoSEQ Assay, a bias-controlled multiplex PCR. Per the source publication's procedure: The number of nucleated cells in each sample was estimated from the amplification of reference gene primers within the assay. Sequence reads were collapsed and filtered to measure the absolute abundance of every unique TCRbeta CDR3 rearrangement. Productive Simpson clonality was computed per sample as the square root of Simpson's diversity index over productive rearrangements. TCRdb took this table from immuneACCESS and kept in-frame rearrangements with V and J called. Such tables lack part of the clones; where checked against another copy, unresolved V genes explain under half of the gap, and the rest is unexplained. D and trimming come from the DNA, and the V and J calls and clone size come from that table. Across this sample there are approximately 250,000 clones, with approximately 84% seen only once. Around 0.96% of the sample lies in the top ten.

The specimen was peripheral blood. This clonotype was obtained from a man aged 35-49 years with acute or convalescent COVID-19. The sequence joins TRBV27 to TRBJ1-2, with TRBD1 identical over 7 junction bases. Read as DNA, the sequence is TGTGCCAGCAGTTTGACAGGGTTTTATGGCTACACCTTC. Protein translation: CASSLTGFYGYTF.